The 6 T cell receptor beta chains reported below all come from one sample, sequenced in a study of beta chain features in type 1 diabetes. Reverse transcription of all isolated RNA meant that expressed TCRB transcripts were sequenced. Generated by immunoSEQ multiplex PCR, the TCRdb table keeps only in-frame clones and is missing some. The sample holds 250,000 or so clones, around 68% seen once. The specimen was naive CD4+ T cells from blood. Source of these receptors: a man aged 25 to 40 in good health.

The chain employs TRBV7-2 and TRBJ2-1; TRBD1 matches 8 bases. V dropped 6 bases and J dropped 1; count of bases not matched to a gene: 8. Germline loops: CDR1 SGHTA, CDR2 FQGNSA. The CDR3 is 16 residues long. The CDR3 DNA reads as TGTGCCAGCAGTCGATTCGACAGGGGATCCTACAATGAGCAGTTCTTC. Translating gives CASSRFDRGSYNEQFF.

This sequence joins TRBV28 and TRBJ2-2; D unclear. The V end was cut by 6 bases, the J end by 6 bases, with 14 bases between. Germline V CDR1 and CDR2: MDHEN, SYDVKM. This CDR3 is 14 amino acids long. The CDR3 region is CASSGPISPGELFF. The DNA of the CDR3 is TGTGCCAGCAGCGGGCCCATCTCCCCCGGGGAGCTGTTTTTT. The variable domain in full, completed from reference TRBV28 and TRBJ2-2, reads DVKVTQSSRYLVKRTGEKVFLECVQDMDHENMFWYRQDPGLGLRLIYFSYDVKMKEKGDIPEGYSVSREKKERFSLILESASTNQTSMYLCASSGPISPGELFFGEGSRLTVL.

The genes are TRBV29-1 and TRBJ2-2; D not certain. The CDR3 covers 15 residues. From germline, CDR1 is SQVTM and CDR2 ANQGSEA. V gave up 4 bases and J gave up 2 bases, with 14 bases separating them. This CDR3 reads CSVGGDTKNTGELFF. The CDR3, as DNA: TGCAGCGTTGGTGGTGACACCAAAAACACCGGGGAGCTGTTTTTT.

V gene TRBV30 combines with J gene TRBJ2-7; 12 bases align to TRBD2. The germline gives CDR1 GTSNPN, CDR2 SVGIG (reference sequence). The V gene end was trimmed by 8 bases and the J gene end by 7 bases; junction bases not matched to a gene: 9. The CDR3 has 13 amino acids. CDR3 sequence reads: CAGWTSGIREQYF. The CDR3 coding sequence is TGTGCCGGATGGACTAGCGGGATTAGGGAGCAGTACTTC.

The J gene is TRBJ2-7, the V gene TRBV6-5; 9 nucleotides match TRBD1. Germline V CDR1 and CDR2: MNHEY, SVGAGI. The CDR3 length is 15 residues. Losses at the gene ends were 6 bases for V and 3 bases for J; bases not matched to a gene: 9. The CDR3 reads CASSLRDRDFYEQYF. For the CDR3, the DNA is TGTGCCAGCAGCCTCCGGGACAGGGATTTCTACGAGCAGTACTTC.

This chain uses TRBV30 with TRBJ2-2; TRBD1 agrees at 9 bases. The J segment lost 8 bases and the V segment lost 4 bases, leaving 5 bases of the junction unmatched. The germline gives CDR1 GTSNPN, CDR2 SVGIG (reference sequence). The CDR3 totals 13 residues. CDR3 coding DNA: TGTGCCTGGAAAAGGACAGGGGTTGGGGAGCTGTTTTTT. It codes for CAWKRTGVGELFF.